This T cell receptor beta chain was captured by sequencing in a study of cytomegalovirus exposure and HLA in healthy donors. The overall study: The 120 or so validation repertoires and the roughly 680 first-cohort repertoires shared a platform, a later analysis reported.

The protocol was immunoSEQ multiplex PCR, while the TCRdb copy is restricted to in-frame clones and leaves out a portion. The repertoire includes more than 300,000 clones, just over 85% of them detected once, and about 0.91% sits in the top ten. Trimming removed 3 bases at V and 1 base at J, with 14 bases between. Germline V gene sequence: CDR1 MNHEY, CDR2 SMNVEV (reference sequence). The CDR3 length is 16 residues. This TCR was sampled from a woman in her late teens or twenties in good health and CMV-seronegative. This sequence joins TRBV27 and TRBJ2-3, with D possibly TRBD1 on 5 matching bases. Sequenced: PBMCs. DNA for the CDR3: TGTGCCAGCAGTTTCTGGTCAGGGCTAGGCACAGATACGCAGTATTTT. This encodes CASSFWSGLGTDTQYF.